This T cell receptor beta chain was retrieved from a study of OX40 agonist ivuxolimab in advanced cancers. Germline lookup yields CDR1 MNHNS and CDR2 SASEGT. Germline trimming cut 8 bases from V and 5 bases from J; bases unmatched to any gene: 4. This CDR3 comprises 14 residues. Blood draws occurred at baseline, cycle 4 day 1, and cycle 7 day 1. TCRdb's copy holds only in-frame clones and misses some; the assay was immunoSEQ multiplex PCR. Of some 140,000 clones in the sample, 85% to 95% are singletons; the top ten hold over 0.8%. This clone was seen once. The sequencing used CD4+ or CD8+ T cells sorted from blood, collected in a trial of the OX40 agonist ivuxolimab. This receptor was obtained from an adult with an advanced solid tumor such as melanoma, head and neck, liver or kidney cancer. The chain has TRBV6-1 and TRBJ2-5; TRBD2 aligns across 14 bases. The CDR3 protein is CASGGTSGGETQYF. As DNA, the CDR3 is TGTGCCAGCGGAGGGACTAGCGGGGGTGAGACCCAGTACTTC.